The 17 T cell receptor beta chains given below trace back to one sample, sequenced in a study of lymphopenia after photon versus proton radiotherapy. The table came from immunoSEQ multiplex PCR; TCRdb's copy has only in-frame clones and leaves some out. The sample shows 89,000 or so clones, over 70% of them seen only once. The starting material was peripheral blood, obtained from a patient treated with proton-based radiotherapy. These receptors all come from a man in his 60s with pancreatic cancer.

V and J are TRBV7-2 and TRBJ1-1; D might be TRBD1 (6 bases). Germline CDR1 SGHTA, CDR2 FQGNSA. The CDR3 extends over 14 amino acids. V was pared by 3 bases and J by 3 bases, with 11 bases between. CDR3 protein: CASSFRGGDTEAFF. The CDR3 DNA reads TGTGCCAGCAGCTTCAGGGGAGGAGACACTGAAGCTTTCTTT.

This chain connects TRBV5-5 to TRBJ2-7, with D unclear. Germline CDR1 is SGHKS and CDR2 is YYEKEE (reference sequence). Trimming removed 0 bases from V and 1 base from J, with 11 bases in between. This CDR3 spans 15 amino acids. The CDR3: CASSLGLDASYEQYF. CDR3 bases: TGTGCCAGCAGCTTGGGGCTTGATGCTTCCTACGAGCAGTACTTC.

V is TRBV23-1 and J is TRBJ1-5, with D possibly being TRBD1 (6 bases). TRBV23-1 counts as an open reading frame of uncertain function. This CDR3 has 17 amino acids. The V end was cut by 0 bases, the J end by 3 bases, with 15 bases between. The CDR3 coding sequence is TGCGCCAGCAGTCAATCCCGCGGGGGGGCTAACAATCAGCCCCAGCATTTT. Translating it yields CASSQSRGGANNQPQHF.

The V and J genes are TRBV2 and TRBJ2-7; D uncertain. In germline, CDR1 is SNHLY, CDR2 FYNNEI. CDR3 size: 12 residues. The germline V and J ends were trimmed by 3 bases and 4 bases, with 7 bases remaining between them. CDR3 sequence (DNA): TGTGCCAGCAGTGACTACTGGTACGAGCAGTACTTC. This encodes CASSDYWYEQYF.

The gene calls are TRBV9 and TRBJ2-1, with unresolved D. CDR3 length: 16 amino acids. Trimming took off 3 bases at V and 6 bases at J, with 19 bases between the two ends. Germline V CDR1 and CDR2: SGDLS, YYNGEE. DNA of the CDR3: TGTGCCAGCAGCGCCTCCCCCCGCCGGGCCGGCAATGAGCAGTTCTTC. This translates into CASSASPRRAGNEQFF.

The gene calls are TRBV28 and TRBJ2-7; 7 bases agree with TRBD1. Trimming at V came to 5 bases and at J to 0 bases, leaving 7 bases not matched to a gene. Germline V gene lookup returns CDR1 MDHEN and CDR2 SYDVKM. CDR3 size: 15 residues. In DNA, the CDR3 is TGTGCCAGCAGTCCGGACAGGATCCACTCCTACGAGCAGTACTTC. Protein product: CASSPDRIHSYEQYF.

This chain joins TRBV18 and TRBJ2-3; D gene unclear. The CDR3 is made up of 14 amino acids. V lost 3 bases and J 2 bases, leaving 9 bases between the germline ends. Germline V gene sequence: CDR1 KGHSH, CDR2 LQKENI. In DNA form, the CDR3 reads TGTGCCAGCTCACCGCTGGCCTACACAGATACGCAGTATTTT. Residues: CASSPLAYTDTQYF.

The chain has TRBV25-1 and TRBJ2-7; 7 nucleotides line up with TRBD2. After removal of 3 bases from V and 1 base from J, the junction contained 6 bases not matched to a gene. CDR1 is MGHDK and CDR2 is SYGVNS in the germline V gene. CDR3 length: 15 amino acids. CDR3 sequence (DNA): TGTGCCAGCAGTGATCCCGCCGGGGGGTCCTACGAGCAGTACTTC. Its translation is CASSDPAGGSYEQYF.

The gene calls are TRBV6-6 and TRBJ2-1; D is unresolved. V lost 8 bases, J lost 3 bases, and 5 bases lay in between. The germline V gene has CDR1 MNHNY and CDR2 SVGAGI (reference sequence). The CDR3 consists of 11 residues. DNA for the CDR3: TGTGCCAGCGGCGGCTACAATGAGCAGTTCTTC. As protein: CASGGYNEQFF.

The CDR3 DNA reads as TGCGCCAGCAGCCCCGAGAGTGGCACAGATACGCAGTATTTT. Its protein is CASSPESGTDTQYF. The V call is TRBV5-1, the J call TRBJ2-3; D gene uncertain. Trimming stripped 4 bases from V and 1 base from J, with 10 bases between. CDR1 is SGHRS, CDR2 YFSETQ, per germline. The CDR3 contains 14 residues.

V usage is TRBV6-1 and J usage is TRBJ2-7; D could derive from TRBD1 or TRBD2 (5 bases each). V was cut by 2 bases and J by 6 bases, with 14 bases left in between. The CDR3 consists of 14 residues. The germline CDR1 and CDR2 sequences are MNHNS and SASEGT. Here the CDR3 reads CASSEMGRGLEQYF. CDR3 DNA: TGTGCCAGCAGTGAAATGGGACGGGGCCTCGAGCAGTACTTC.

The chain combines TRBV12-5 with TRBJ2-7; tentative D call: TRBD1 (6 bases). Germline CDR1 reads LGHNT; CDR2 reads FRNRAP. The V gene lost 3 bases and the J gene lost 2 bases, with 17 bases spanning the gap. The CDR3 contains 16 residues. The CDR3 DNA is TGTGCTAGTGGTTTTGACAACGACAGGACAACCTACGAGCAGTACTTC. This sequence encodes CASGFDNDRTTYEQYF.

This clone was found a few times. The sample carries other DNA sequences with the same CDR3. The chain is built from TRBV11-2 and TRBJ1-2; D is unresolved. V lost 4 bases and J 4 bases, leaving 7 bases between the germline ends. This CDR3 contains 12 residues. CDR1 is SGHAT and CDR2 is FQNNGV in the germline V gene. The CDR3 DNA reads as TGTGCCAGCAGCTCCGAGGGCTATGGCTACACCTTC. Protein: CASSSEGYGYTF.

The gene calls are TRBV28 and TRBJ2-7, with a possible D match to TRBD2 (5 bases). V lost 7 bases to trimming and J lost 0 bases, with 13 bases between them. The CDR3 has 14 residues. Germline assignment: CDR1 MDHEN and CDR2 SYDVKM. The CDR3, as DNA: TGTGCCAGCACCCTTGGAGGTAGCTCCTACGAGCAGTACTTC. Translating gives CASTLGGSSYEQYF.

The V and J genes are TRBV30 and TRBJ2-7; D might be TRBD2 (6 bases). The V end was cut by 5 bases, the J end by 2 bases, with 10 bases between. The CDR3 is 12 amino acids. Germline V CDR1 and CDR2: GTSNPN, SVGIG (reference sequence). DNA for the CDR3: TGTGCCTGGGGGGGGAGCCCCTACGAGCAGTACTTC. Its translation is CAWGGSPYEQYF.

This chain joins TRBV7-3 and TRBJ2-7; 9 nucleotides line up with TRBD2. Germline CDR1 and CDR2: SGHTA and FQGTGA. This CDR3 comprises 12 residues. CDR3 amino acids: CARSGSFYEQYF. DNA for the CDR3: TGTGCTCGTAGCGGGAGTTTCTACGAGCAGTACTTC.

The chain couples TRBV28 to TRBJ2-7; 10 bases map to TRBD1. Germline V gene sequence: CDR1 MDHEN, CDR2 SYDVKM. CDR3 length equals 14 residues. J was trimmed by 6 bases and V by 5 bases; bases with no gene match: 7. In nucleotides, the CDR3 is TGTGCCAGCAGTAAGGGACAGGGGAGGGCCGAGCAGTACTTC. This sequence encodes CASSKGQGRAEQYF.